The entry below describes one T cell receptor beta chain. The antigen is undetermined. The data were taken from a study of long-term antiretroviral therapy in people with HIV. Every one of the participants with HIV received treatment in the United States. Each sample contained about 0.95-11 million cryopreserved PBMC, thawed before DNA extraction. The authors ran the immunoSEQ assay, v3.0, at survey level. Sequencing used immunoSEQ multiplex PCR; TCRdb keeps in-frame clones, though not all of them. The sample shows approximately 24,000 clones, around four fifths of them seen only once. Study-level points and caveats: For ART adherence, viral resistance and therapy changes, no data were available. HIV repertoires spanned tighter CDR3 length ranges than controls did.

This CDR3 has 17 residues. The germline V gene encodes CDR1 SEHNR and CDR2 FQNEAQ (reference sequence). The J segment lost 5 bases and the V segment lost 5 bases, leaving 11 bases of the junction unmatched. The V call is TRBV7-9, the J call TRBJ2-5; 13 bases agree with TRBD2. The clonotype comes from a young man with HIV. Here the sequenced sample was unsorted PBMCs, taken roughly 5.7 years after starting antiretroviral therapy. CDR3 sequence: CASSPRLAGGRGETQYF. CDR3 coding DNA: TGTGCCAGCAGCCCGCGACTAGCGGGGGGCCGAGGGGAGACCCAGTACTTC.